The 24 T cell receptor beta chains below all came from one sample that was sequenced in a study of blood T cells in healthy people across ages. A second PCR, run for roughly 7 to 11 cycles, used a sample-barcoded 5' primer plus a J-beta primer mix. A single record per CDR3 protein comes from TCRdb applying MiXCR to the 5' RACE reads. The sample lists roughly 700,000 distinct CDR3 sequences; roughly 50% were seen once. The sample was blood. Receptors were obtained from an older woman in good health.

The chain uses TRBV7-9 and TRBJ1-4; no clear D gene. The CDR3 has 15 residues. Germline loops: CDR1 SEHNR, CDR2 FQNEAQ (reference sequence). The V end was cut by 3 bases, the J end by 8 bases, with 16 bases between. This chain's CDR3 is CASSFLDSELEKLFF. The CDR3, as DNA: TGTGCCAGCAGCTTTTTGGACTCAGAGTTGGAAAAACTGTTTTTT.

In this sample, this clonotype turned up a few times. V is TRBV29-1 and J is TRBJ2-7; no firm D call. Germline assignment: CDR1 SQVTM and CDR2 ANQGSEA. The CDR3 runs 14 residues. V was cut by 4 bases and J by 0 bases, with 13 bases left in between. CDR3 loop: CSVGDTPSSYEQYF. Here the CDR3 DNA reads TGCAGCGTTGGAGACACCCCGAGCTCCTACGAGCAGTACTTC.

This clonotype has ten or more counts. The chain is built from TRBV7-2 and TRBJ2-7; D not resolved. CDR3 length equals 14 residues. The germline V gene encodes CDR1 SGHTA and CDR2 FQGNSA. The V end was cut by 6 bases, the J end by 3 bases, with 15 bases between. The CDR3 DNA sequence: TGTGCCAGCAGGCCAGGCTCCAATAACTACGAGCAGTACTTC. Translating gives CASRPGSNNYEQYF. The entire variable domain, with the rest obtained from reference TRBV7-2 and TRBJ2-7, is as follows: GAGVSQSPSNKVTEKGKDVELRCDPISGHTALYWYRQSLGQGLEFLIYFQGNSAPDKSGLPSDRFSAERTGGSVSTLTIQRTQQEDSAVYLCASRPGSNNYEQYFGPGTRLTVT.

The chain employs TRBV20-1 and TRBJ1-2; D is unclear. The CDR3 has 11 amino acids. The V gene lost 3 bases and the J gene lost 4 bases, with 6 bases spanning the gap. CDR1 and CDR2 (germline): DFQATT, SNEGSKA (reference sequence). The CDR3 DNA is TGCAGTGCTAGCGGAGCCTATGGCTACACCTTC. Translating gives CSASGAYGYTF.

The chain uses TRBV20-1 and TRBJ2-3; D not certain. CDR3 size: 13 residues. Germline lookup yields CDR1 DFQATT and CDR2 SNEGSKA (reference sequence). The V end was cut by 3 bases, the J end by 2 bases, with 9 bases between. The CDR3 nucleotides are TGCAGTGCTAGGTCGCTCGACACAGATACGCAGTATTTT. Amino acids: CSARSLDTDTQYF.

This rearrangement joins TRBV7-2 to TRBJ2-7, with D perhaps matching TRBD1 or TRBD2 (5 bases each). V lost 7 bases and J lost 7, with 17 bases in between. The CDR3 has 13 residues. Germline V gene lookup returns CDR1 SGHTA and CDR2 FQGNSA. The CDR3 DNA reads TGTGCCAGCACCTGGGGGAGTTCCAATGAGCAGTACTTC. This gives the protein CASTWGSSNEQYF.

The chain joins TRBV29-1 to TRBJ2-1; TRBD2 agrees at 7 bases. CDR3 length: 12 amino acids. In germline, CDR1 is SQVTM, CDR2 ANQGSEA. J was trimmed by 13 bases and V by 3 bases; bases with no gene match: 9. The CDR3 DNA sequence: TGCAGCGTTGACCGAGACGGGGGGACCCAGTTCTTC. Protein: CSVDRDGGTQFF.

This clonotype was observed a single time. Here the CDR3 DNA reads TGTGCCAGCAGTTCAATCCCGGGACGCTCCACAGATACGCAGTATTTT. Translated, it gives CASSSIPGRSTDTQYF. The chain carries TRBV6-5 and TRBJ2-3; perhaps D is TRBD1 or TRBD2 (5 bases each). V shed 4 bases and J shed 2 bases, with 16 bases lying between them. Germline V gives CDR1 MNHEY, CDR2 SVGAGI. This CDR3 is built from 16 residues.

This clonotype appeared a few times. This sequence joins TRBV20-1 and TRBJ1-2; no clear D gene. Germline assignment: CDR1 DFQATT and CDR2 SNEGSKA (reference sequence). Deletions cut 1 base from V and 1 base from J, with 22 bases between. The CDR3 covers 18 residues. The CDR3 region is CSARVSPSNGLFNYGYTF. In nucleotides, the CDR3 is TGCAGTGCTAGAGTCTCTCCGAGCAACGGGCTCTTTAACTATGGCTACACCTTC.

This clonotype came up many times. The V call is TRBV28, the J call TRBJ1-2; unclear D gene. V was shortened by 2 bases and J by 7 bases, with 14 bases between the two germline ends. The germline gives CDR1 MDHEN, CDR2 SYDVKM. CDR3 length: 14 residues. In DNA form, the CDR3 reads TGTGCCAGCAGTTTACTACAGCCGGGTCGTGGCTACACCTTC. Protein: CASSLLQPGRGYTF.

The chain links TRBV7-2 to TRBJ2-1; no definite D call. Trimming left V 1 base short and J 9 bases short, with 10 bases between. CDR1 and CDR2 from the germline V gene are SGHTA and FQGNSA. The CDR3 has 13 residues. The CDR3 reads CASSLGVALEQFF. CDR3 nucleotides: TGTGCCAGCAGCTTAGGCGTTGCCCTTGAGCAGTTCTTC.

This clonotype appeared a few times. The chain carries TRBV29-1 and TRBJ2-1; TRBD2 matches at 10 bases. The J call may be incorrect, as the DNA end agrees better with TRBJ2-7. CDR3 length: 15 amino acids. Germline CDR1 and CDR2: SQVTM and ANQGSEA. CDR3 sequence: CSVLGLAAVYNEQYF. The CDR3 DNA reads as TGCAGCGTGCTAGGACTAGCGGCAGTATACAATGAGCAGTACTTC.

A few counts support this clonotype. V and J are TRBV3-1 and TRBJ2-6; a possible D gene is TRBD1 (6 bases). V was cut by 3 bases and J by 0 bases, with 21 bases left in between. The germline V gene encodes CDR1 LGHDT and CDR2 YNNKEL (reference sequence). The CDR3 has 20 amino acids. The CDR3 loop reads CASSQWLVGTRTSGANVLTF. The CDR3, as DNA: TGTGCCAGCAGCCAGTGGCTGGTGGGGACACGGACCTCTGGGGCCAACGTCCTGACTTTC.

In regard to this clonotype: At one end the junction does not follow the germline gene, possibly because of a read error. This chain joins TRBV2 and TRBJ1-5, with TRBD1 identical over 9 bases. This CDR3 spans 14 amino acids. Germline CDR1 reads SNHLY; CDR2 reads FYNNEI. CDR3 nucleotide sequence: TGTGCCAGCAGCGAAGACAGGGGGTTTCAGCCCCAGCATTTT. Encoded protein: CASSEDRGFQPQHF. The full variable domain, rest sourced from reference TRBV2 and TRBJ1-5, is EPEVTQTPSHQVTQMGQEVILRCVPISNHLYFYWYRQILGQKVEFLVSFYNNEISEKSEIFDDQFSVERPDGSNFTLKIRSTKLEDSAMYFCASSEDRGFQPQHFGDGTRLSIL.

The rearrangement joins TRBV7-9 to TRBJ2-7, with D perhaps matching TRBD1 (6 bases). Trimming took off 4 bases at V and 3 bases at J, with 10 bases between the two ends. The CDR3 consists of 13 residues. Germline CDR1 and CDR2: SEHNR and FQNEAQ (reference sequence). The CDR3 DNA reads as TGTGCCAGCAGCTACAGGGAAGACTACGAGCAGTACTTC. Residues: CASSYREDYEQYF. The full variable domain, in which reference TRBV7-9 and TRBJ2-7 provide the parts outside the CDR3, is DTGVSQNPRHKITKRGQNVTFRCDPISEHNRLYWYRQTLGQGPEFLTYFQNEAQLEKSRLLSDRFSAERPKGSFSTLEIQRTEQGDSAMYLCASSYREDYEQYFGPGTRLTVT.

This clonotype was seen more than once but under ten times. J is TRBJ1-2 and V is TRBV6-5, with a tentative D call TRBD1 (5 bases). The germline V gene has CDR1 MNHEY and CDR2 SVGAGI. Trimming cost V 2 bases and J 8 bases, with 12 bases left between them. CDR3 length equals 13 residues. The CDR3 nucleotides are TGTGCCAGCAGTTACCCTGGTGGGGGGGGCTACACCTTC. Protein: CASSYPGGGGYTF.

V and J are TRBV9 and TRBJ2-1; TRBD2 agrees at 10 bases. J gave up 6 bases and V 0 bases, and 9 bases lay outside the gene matches. Germline loops: CDR1 SGDLS, CDR2 YYNGEE. The length of the CDR3 is 17 residues. CDR3: CASSVGASGRVVNEQFF. CDR3 bases: TGTGCCAGCAGCGTAGGGGCTAGCGGGAGAGTAGTCAATGAGCAGTTCTTC.

The V and J genes are TRBV9 and TRBJ2-7; no clear D. With 3 bases removed from V and 0 bases from J, the gap between germline ends came to 10 bases. Germline V gene sequence: CDR1 SGDLS, CDR2 YYNGEE. This CDR3 has 14 amino acids. The CDR3 sequence: CASSDDGASYEQYF. The CDR3 DNA is TGTGCCAGCAGCGATGACGGTGCCTCCTACGAGCAGTACTTC.

This clonotype was seen a few times. The CDR3: CSVAGLRQETQYF. The CDR3 coding sequence is TGCAGCGTCGCAGGGTTACGCCAAGAGACCCAGTACTTC. The chain carries TRBV29-1 and TRBJ2-5; tentative D call: TRBD1 (5 bases). The germline V gene has CDR1 SQVTM and CDR2 ANQGSEA. Trimming took 6 bases from V and 1 from J, leaving 12 bases between them. The CDR3 covers 13 residues.

The chain is built from TRBV18 and TRBJ2-3; TRBD2 aligns across 8 bases. CDR1 KGHSH and CDR2 LQKENI come from the germline V gene. The ends lost 3 bases at V and 4 bases at J; junction bases unmatched: 21. This CDR3 spans 20 amino acids. CDR3 nucleotide sequence: TGTGCCAGCTCACCCGGACTAGCCAAGAACCCAACCCTGGAGGCAGATACGCAGTATTTT. Protein sequence: CASSPGLAKNPTLEADTQYF. Using reference TRBV18 and TRBJ2-3 for the parts outside the CDR3, the full variable domain is NAGVMQNPRHLVRRRGQEARLRCSPMKGHSHVYWYRQLPEEGLKFMVYLQKENIIDESGMPKERFSAEFPKEGPSILRIQQVVRGDSAAYFCASSPGLAKNPTLEADTQYFGPGTRLTVL.

CDR3 loop: CASSQGDLFQYF. As DNA, the CDR3 is TGTGCCAGCAGCCAAGGGGACTTATTTCAGTACTTC. The V gene is TRBV3-1, the J gene TRBJ2-5; weak D call: TRBD2 (6 bases). This CDR3 is 12 amino acids long. CDR1 is LGHDT and CDR2 is YNNKEL in the germline V gene (reference sequence). V shed 1 base and J shed 11 bases, with 11 bases lying between them.

The chain has TRBV10-3 and TRBJ2-4, with 10 bases fitting TRBD1. The tail of the sequence fits TRBJ2-7 better, so the J call may be wrong. The germline gives CDR1 ENHRY, CDR2 SYGVKD. The CDR3 has 13 amino acids. CDR3 coding DNA: TGTGCCTCGCGACAGGGGGCTTACTACGAGCAGTACTTC. Its translation is CASRQGAYYEQYF.

The V and J genes are TRBV5-4 and TRBJ1-1, with 9 bases fitting TRBD1. Losses at the gene ends were 9 bases for V and 3 bases for J; bases not matched to a gene: 12. The CDR3 extends over 15 amino acids. From germline, CDR1 is SGHNT and CDR2 YYREEE (reference sequence). In DNA, the CDR3 is TGTGCCACCGGGAGCAAACAGGGGGCGGACACTGAAGCTTTCTTT. It specifies CATGSKQGADTEAFF.

The chain uses TRBV3-1 and TRBJ2-7, with a tentative D call TRBD2 (5 bases). The CDR3 consists of 17 residues. V was cut by 0 bases and J by 0 bases, with 15 bases left in between. Germline V lookup: CDR1 LGHDT, CDR2 YNNKEL (reference sequence). The CDR3 protein is CASSQETVAGDSYEQYF. The CDR3 DNA reads as TGTGCCAGCAGCCAAGAAACAGTGGCGGGCGACTCCTACGAGCAGTACTTC.